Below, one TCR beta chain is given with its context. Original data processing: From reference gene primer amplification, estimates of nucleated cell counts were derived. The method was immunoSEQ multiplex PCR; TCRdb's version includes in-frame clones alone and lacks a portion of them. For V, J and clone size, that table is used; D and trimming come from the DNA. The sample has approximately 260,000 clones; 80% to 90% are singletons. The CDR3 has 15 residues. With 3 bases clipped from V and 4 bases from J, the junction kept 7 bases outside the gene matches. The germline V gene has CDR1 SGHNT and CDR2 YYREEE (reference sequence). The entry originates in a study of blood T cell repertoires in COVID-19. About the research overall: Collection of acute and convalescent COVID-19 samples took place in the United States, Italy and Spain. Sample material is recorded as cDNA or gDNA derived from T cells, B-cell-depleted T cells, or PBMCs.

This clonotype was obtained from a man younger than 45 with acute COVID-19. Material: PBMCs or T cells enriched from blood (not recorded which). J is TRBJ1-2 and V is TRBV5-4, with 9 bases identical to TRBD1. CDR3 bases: TGTGCCAGCAGCTCCGGACAGGGGAGAGGCTATGGCTACACCTTC. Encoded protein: CASSSGQGRGYGYTF.